These 32 T cell receptor beta chains were sequenced from one sample in a study of response to subunit inactivated influenza vaccine. In TCRdb, the RT-PCR reads were re-called with MiXCR into one record per CDR3 protein. The repertoire consists of 200,000 to 300,000 distinct CDR3 sequences, with 12% occurring once and the leading ten covering less than 8.5%. The sample consisted of non-naive T cells sorted from PBMCs, taken 14 days before vaccination. These receptors all stem from a middle-aged man who received an inactivated influenza vaccine.

This clonotype was seen a handful of times. V gene TRBV2 combines with J gene TRBJ2-2; no clear D. The CDR3 is made up of 13 amino acids. The germline gives CDR1 SNHLY, CDR2 FYNNEI. Trimming took off 3 bases at V and 7 bases at J, with 9 bases between the two ends. The CDR3 sequence is CASSDPIYGELFF. The CDR3 nucleotides are TGTGCCAGCAGTGATCCCATATACGGGGAGCTGTTTTTT.

This clonotype was observed a few times. V and J are TRBV12-3 or TRBV12-4 and TRBJ1-5; unclear D gene. The length of the CDR3 is 14 residues. The V gene lost 1 base and the J gene lost 5 bases, with 9 bases spanning the gap. The CDR3 here is CASSLDPRYQPQHF. The CDR3 region has the DNA TGTGCCAGCAGTTTAGATCCGAGATATCAGCCCCAGCATTTT.

This clonotype was observed a handful of times. This rearrangement joins TRBV12-3 or TRBV12-4 to TRBJ2-1; D may be TRBD2 (6 bases). V lost 2 bases and J 3 bases, leaving 11 bases between the germline ends. This CDR3 region has 15 residues. The CDR3 sequence: CASSLTSGHYNEQFF. In nucleotides, the CDR3 is TGTGCCAGCAGTTTAACCAGCGGGCACTACAATGAGCAGTTCTTC.

This clonotype has ten or more counts. The genes are TRBV20-1 and TRBJ2-2; a weak D match, TRBD1 (6 bases). Germline lookup yields CDR1 DFQATT and CDR2 SNEGSKA (reference sequence). Trimming left V 6 bases short and J 1 base short, with 12 bases between. The CDR3 extends over 14 amino acids. CDR3 coding DNA: TGCAGTGCGTCCAGGGGCGGGAACACCGGGGAGCTGTTTTTT. Translated, it gives CSASRGGNTGELFF.

The chain links TRBV12-3 or TRBV12-4 to TRBJ1-2, with D tentatively TRBD1 (5 bases). The V gene lost 8 bases and the J gene lost 3 bases, with 22 bases spanning the gap. The CDR3 spans 16 residues. In DNA, the CDR3 is TGTGCCAGCGCCCCGGATAGGGACCCATTGTACTATGGCTACACCTTC. Translated: CASAPDRDPLYYGYTF.

This clonotype was seen many times. The V gene is TRBV5-1, the J gene TRBJ1-2, with TRBD1 as a possible D gene (6 bases). The CDR3 length is 14 residues. CDR1 and CDR2 from the germline V gene are SGHRS and YFSETQ. V lost 4 bases and J 8 bases, leaving 18 bases between the germline ends. The CDR3 coding sequence is TGCGCCAGCAGCCTCGAGACCACAGGGAAAGGCTACACCTTC. This translates into CASSLETTGKGYTF.

Ten or more counts support this clonotype. The chain combines TRBV6-2 or TRBV6-3 with TRBJ2-2, with 9 bases identical to TRBD1. The CDR3 is made up of 15 amino acids. Trimming cost V 4 bases and J 6 bases; bases outside gene matches: 6. Germline V gene sequence: CDR1 MNHEY, CDR2 SVGEGT. Written as DNA, the CDR3 is TGTGCCAGCAGTTCCGGGACAGGGATCTCCGGGGAGCTGTTTTTT. It encodes CASSSGTGISGELFF.

V is TRBV27 and J is TRBJ2-7, with 10 positions matching TRBD2. The CDR3 consists of 15 residues. Germline V gene sequence: CDR1 MNHEY, CDR2 SMNVEV (reference sequence). V lost 7 bases to trimming and J lost 4 bases; unmatched junction nucleotides: 10. The CDR3 DNA reads as TGTGCCAGCACCGTCAGCGGGAGGGCCTTTTACGAGCAGTACTTC. It translates to CASTVSGRAFYEQYF.

There are many counts of this clonotype. The chain couples TRBV25-1 to TRBJ2-5; 8 bases are shared with TRBD1. CDR3 size: 15 residues. With 2 bases clipped from V and 5 bases from J, the junction kept 7 bases outside the gene matches. CDR1 MGHDK and CDR2 SYGVNS come from the germline V gene. Here the CDR3 reads CASSEPGGFDETQYF. The DNA for the CDR3 is TGTGCCAGCAGTGAACCAGGGGGCTTCGATGAGACCCAGTACTTC.

This chain connects TRBV5-8 to TRBJ2-3; 13 positions match TRBD2. With V trimmed by 9 bases and J by 4 bases, 14 bases remained unmatched. The CDR3 extends over 17 amino acids. Germline CDR1 is SGHTS and CDR2 is YDEGEE. The DNA of the CDR3 is TGTGCCATGAGCCCTGGACTAGCGGGGGCCATCGCAGATACGCAGTATTTT. Protein sequence: CAMSPGLAGAIADTQYF.

This clonotype was counted between two and nine times. The chain is built from TRBV6-1 and TRBJ1-1; D is possibly TRBD1 (6 bases). Per germline, CDR1 MNHNS and CDR2 SASEGT. V lost 6 bases and J lost 1, with 9 bases in between. The CDR3 has 13 amino acids. Written as DNA, the CDR3 is TGTGCCAGCAGCGACAGGTCGAACACTGAAGCTTTCTTT. Translation: CASSDRSNTEAFF.

The V gene is TRBV5-1, the J gene TRBJ2-1; the match to TRBD2 covers 10 bases. The CDR3 loop spans 15 amino acids. The V gene end was trimmed by 4 bases and the J gene end by 10 bases; junction bases not matched to a gene: 11. Per germline, CDR1 SGHRS and CDR2 YFSETQ. The CDR3 DNA reads TGCGCCAGCAGCCGAACTAGCGGGGTAGTGAGAGAGCAGTTCTTC. It specifies CASSRTSGVVREQFF.

This clonotype has a count of ten or more. The DNA for the CDR3 is TGTGCCAGCAGCTCGTGGACAGGGGTCCCTAATAGGGAAGCTTTCTTT. Protein sequence: CASSSWTGVPNREAFF. This rearrangement joins TRBV5-6 to TRBJ1-1, with 9 bases lining up with TRBD1. The length of the CDR3 is 16 residues. V lost 3 bases to trimming and J lost 8 bases; unmatched junction nucleotides: 14. The germline V gene has CDR1 SGHDT and CDR2 YYEEEE.

In this sample, this clonotype turned up many times. The chain is built from TRBV9 and TRBJ2-7, with unresolved D. The CDR3 has 14 residues. Germline V CDR1 and CDR2: SGDLS, YYNGEE. V was shortened by 4 bases and J by 0 bases, with 11 bases between the two germline ends. In DNA form, the CDR3 reads TGTGCCAGCAGCCCAACTGCGGCCTCCTACGAGCAGTACTTC. It is translated as CASSPTAASYEQYF.

In this sample, this clonotype turned up many times. This chain links TRBV28 with TRBJ2-3, with D perhaps being TRBD1 or TRBD2 (5 bases each). Per germline, CDR1 MDHEN and CDR2 SYDVKM. V lost 5 bases, J lost 3 bases, and 15 bases lay in between. There are 15 residues in the CDR3. CDR3 sequence (DNA): TGTGCCAGCAGTCCGGGGCTAGCACCGACAGATACGCAGTATTTT. This codes for CASSPGLAPTDTQYF.

The sample holds a few counts of this clonotype. This chain joins TRBV4-3 and TRBJ2-1, with D possibly matching TRBD1 (6 bases). The CDR3 is 18 residues long. Germline V gene data show CDR1 as LGHNA and CDR2 as YSLEER. V lost 0 bases, J lost 0 bases, and 15 bases lay in between. CDR3 protein: CASSQDLRGGSSYNEQFF. DNA for the CDR3: TGCGCCAGCAGCCAAGATCTTCGAGGGGGAAGCTCCTACAATGAGCAGTTCTTC.

The table lists this clonotype with a few counts. V gene TRBV6-2 or TRBV6-3 combines with J gene TRBJ1-6; no clear D gene. CDR1 and CDR2 from the germline V gene are MNHEY and SVGEGT. The V gene lost 7 bases and the J gene lost 6 bases, with 22 bases spanning the gap. The CDR3 spans 17 residues. CDR3 loop: CASTTSRDGWGNSPLHF. CDR3 bases: TGTGCCAGCACTACTTCCCGAGACGGATGGGGTAATTCACCCCTCCACTTT.

The chain is built from TRBV10-3 and TRBJ1-1; D call uncertain. Germline V gene lookup returns CDR1 ENHRY and CDR2 SYGVKD. V was pared by 3 bases and J by 1 base, with 6 bases between. The CDR3 runs to 13 residues. CDR3 coding DNA: TGTGCCATCAGTGAACACAAGAACACTGAAGCTTTCTTT. Translated, it gives CAISEHKNTEAFF.

The chain joins TRBV6-1 to TRBJ2-1; 9 bases are shared with TRBD2. V lost 10 bases, J lost 7 bases, and 11 bases stayed unmatched. The V gene's germline CDR1 is MNHNS and CDR2 SASEGT. CDR3 length: 14 amino acids. CDR3 DNA sequence: TGTGCCACCTCTAGCGGGAAAAGAGGGAATGAGCAGTTCTTC. It specifies CATSSGKRGNEQFF.

This clonotype has only a few counts. The CDR3 sequence: CASSQDLGTEAFF. The CDR3 DNA reads TGCGCCAGCAGCCAAGATTTAGGCACTGAAGCTTTCTTT. The rearrangement uses TRBV4-1 and TRBJ1-1; D unresolved. V was clipped by 0 bases and J by 4 bases, with 6 bases between them. The CDR3 totals 13 residues. Germline lookup yields CDR1 MGHRA and CDR2 YSYEKL.

This clonotype occurred a few times. The chain joins TRBV7-2 to TRBJ1-1, with D possibly matching TRBD1 (5 bases). The germline gives CDR1 SGHTA, CDR2 FQGNSA. This CDR3 spans 13 amino acids. V lost 6 bases and J 4 bases, leaving 12 bases between the germline ends. The CDR3 DNA reads TGTGCCAGCAGGATGGGCAGGGCCACTGAAGCTTTCTTT. It encodes CASRMGRATEAFF.

This chain uses TRBV5-6 with TRBJ1-1; possible D gene TRBD1, 5 bases. V dropped 4 bases and J dropped 7 bases, with 17 bases sitting between them. Germline V CDR1 and CDR2: SGHDT, YYEEEE. The CDR3 has 14 residues. The CDR3 here is CASSLRGGTGEAFF. The DNA of the CDR3 is TGTGCCAGCAGCCTAAGGGGTGGAACGGGTGAAGCTTTCTTT.

The rearrangement uses TRBV20-1 and TRBJ2-7; 10 nucleotides line up with TRBD1. Trimming at V came to 6 bases and at J to 5 bases, leaving 7 bases not matched to a gene. This CDR3 region has 13 residues. Germline CDR1 reads DFQATT; CDR2 reads SNEGSKA (reference sequence). CDR3 sequence reads: CSARGQGTHEQYF. The CDR3, as DNA: TGCAGTGCCAGGGGACAGGGGACCCACGAGCAGTACTTC.

This chain uses TRBV20-1 with TRBJ2-7, with 9 bases fitting TRBD2. The CDR3 is made up of 14 amino acids. J was trimmed by 4 bases and V by 0 bases; bases with no gene match: 4. Germline V gives CDR1 DFQATT, CDR2 SNEGSKA (reference sequence). The CDR3 bases are TGCAGTGCTAGAGATAGCGGGAGAGTGTACGAGCAGTACTTC. The encoded protein is CSARDSGRVYEQYF.

This clonotype turned up a few times. The junction departs from germline at one end; a sequencing error may be responsible. This chain joins TRBV11-2 and TRBJ2-2; no reliable D call. This CDR3 contains 13 residues. Germline loops: CDR1 SGHAT, CDR2 FQNNGV. Written as DNA, the CDR3 is TGTGCCAGCATCTTAGGGAACACCGGGGAGCTGTTTTTT. This codes for CASILGNTGELFF.

Many counts were recorded for this clonotype. The V gene is TRBV21-1, the J gene TRBJ1-5. TRBV21-1 is given as a pseudogene. This CDR3 spans 16 amino acids. The CDR3 protein is CASSKGGRESNQPQHF. CDR3 nucleotide sequence: TGTGCCAGCAGCAAAGGGGGACGAGAAAGCAATCAGCCCCAGCATTTT.

At least ten counts were recorded for this clonotype. The J gene is TRBJ1-1, the V gene TRBV29-1, with D possibly TRBD1 on 5 matching bases. Germline CDR1 and CDR2: SQVTM and ANQGSEA. CDR3 length: 18 amino acids. V was trimmed by 0 bases and J by 5 bases, leaving 25 bases between them. The DNA for the CDR3 is TGCAGCGTTGAAGAGCCTCGGGGGTTCCGGGCAGGGAGGACTGAAGCTTTCTTT. Translating gives CSVEEPRGFRAGRTEAFF.

The chain combines TRBV18 with TRBJ2-7, with D uncertain. The CDR3 spans 12 residues. Trimming left V 3 bases short and J 6 bases short, with 9 bases between. Germline V CDR1 and CDR2: KGHSH, LQKENI. CDR3 in amino acids: CASSPTSGEQYF. CDR3 nucleotides: TGTGCCAGCTCACCTACATCGGGCGAGCAGTACTTC. The complete variable domain, with remaining parts taken from reference TRBV18 and TRBJ2-7, reads NAGVMQNPRHLVRRRGQEARLRCSPMKGHSHVYWYRQLPEEGLKFMVYLQKENIIDESGMPKERFSAEFPKEGPSILRIQQVVRGDSAAYFCASSPTSGEQYFGPGTRLTVT.

Only a few counts were recorded for this clonotype. This chain uses TRBV20-1 with TRBJ2-1; maybe TRBD2 (6 bases). The V gene's germline CDR1 is DFQATT and CDR2 SNEGSKA (reference sequence). Trimming cost V 3 bases and J 8 bases, with 20 bases left between them. The CDR3 spans 15 residues. In DNA, the CDR3 is TGCAGTGCTAGGAAAGGCGGGGCCCTTCGCGATGAGCAGTTCTTC. It is translated as CSARKGGALRDEQFF.

The V and J genes are TRBV20-1 and TRBJ2-3; D is unclear. V was cut by 4 bases and J by 1 base, with 18 bases left in between. The CDR3 contains 16 residues. Germline-derived CDR1 and CDR2 are DFQATT and SNEGSKA (reference sequence). The CDR3 DNA follows: TGCAGTGCTACCACCGCCAGCCTCGCAGGCACAGATACGCAGTATTTT. Residues: CSATTASLAGTDTQYF.

This chain links TRBV7-1 with TRBJ2-3, with 9 bases matching TRBD2. TRBV7-1 is sorted into the ORF group, with uncertain function. Germline trimming cut 7 bases from V and 3 bases from J; bases unmatched to any gene: 5. The CDR3 covers 14 residues. For the CDR3, the DNA is TGTGCCAGCACCCCAGCGGGAGGAACAGATACGCAGTATTTT. The encoded protein is CASTPAGGTDTQYF.

The chain combines TRBV12-3 or TRBV12-4 with TRBJ2-1; 12 nucleotides agree with TRBD2. This CDR3 region has 19 residues. The V and J ends lost 2 bases and 5 bases, in that order; junction bases with no gene match: 13. The CDR3 DNA reads TGTGCCAGCAGTTTACGTAAGGGCCCTCTAGCGGGAGGGGACAATGAGCAGTTCTTC. This sequence encodes CASSLRKGPLAGGDNEQFF.